This T cell receptor beta chain was documented in a study of blood T cell repertoires in COVID-19 (dated by TCRdb to the early 2020s). Some background on the complete study: Collaborator samples came from the United States, Italy and Spain and covered acute and convalescent phases of COVID-19. The material from the prospective study consisted of cDNA or gDNA derived from T cells, B-cell-depleted T cells, or PBMCs. The dataset comprised deeply sampled blood TCRbeta repertoires from subjects exposed to, actively infected with, or recovered from COVID-19. The repertoires were made available in a free public database intended to serve as a resource for research on the immune response to SARS-CoV-2. Samples came from the ongoing ImmuneRACE study (first 160 participants) plus 1,254 subjects from 6 global collaborators. Sample metadata almost always included a de-identified subject ID, COVID-19 status, age in years and sex. Where HLA class I and class II types were available, the types were taken from metadata supplied by the sample provider, not from assay-based typing.

The immunoSEQ Assay, a bias-controlled multiplex PCR, was used to amplify TCRbeta CDR3 regions from genomic DNA. For the original study's pipeline: Nucleated cell counts per sample were estimated from amplification of reference gene primers within the assay. To quantify the absolute abundance of each unique TCRbeta CDR3 rearrangement, sequence reads were collapsed and filtered. For each sample, productive Simpson clonality was calculated by taking the square root of Simpson's diversity index across productive rearrangements. In TCRdb, the immuneACCESS table is reduced to in-frame sequences with V and J assigned. These tables do not hold every clone; where another copy was compared, an unresolved V gene accounts for under half, and the others remain unexplained. V and J calls and clone size are copied from that table; D and trimming were computed from the DNA. For this sample the table gives roughly 570,000 clones, of which around 90% were detected only once. 7.5% to 9.5% of the sample rests with the top ten.

Points the paper makes about the study in general: How much clinical and demographic metadata was included differed by source and by participant, and the metadata was provided uncurated.

At one collaborating source in Seattle, patients were enrolled during active infection and were followed longitudinally through the course of disease. Whole blood was collected in K2EDTA tubes by collaborating institutions according to the institutions' own protocols. For TCRbeta analysis, collaborator samples were shipped as frozen whole blood, as isolated PBMCs, or as DNA extracted from either sample type. This clone was counted only a few times. Its antigen is not yet known. There are no base qualities to consult, and no much larger clone falls within one base. The cysteine opens and the phenylalanine closes a CDR3 of 13 amino acids. Only CDR3 DNA is held: 39 bases, read in frame from base 1. Relative to germline, V is missing 6 bases and J is missing 3 bases, with 4 bases of the junction outside any gene match.

This receptor was identified in a woman between 50 and 59 years old with COVID-19, enrolled during active disease. The sequenced sample consisted of peripheral blood. This receptor chain uses TRBV12-3 or TRBV12-4 and TRBJ1-2, and 7 junctional nucleotides match TRBD1. CDR3 loop: CASRRDSDYGYTF. The DNA reads as follows: TGTGCCAGCAGGCGGGACAGCGACTATGGCTACACCTTC.